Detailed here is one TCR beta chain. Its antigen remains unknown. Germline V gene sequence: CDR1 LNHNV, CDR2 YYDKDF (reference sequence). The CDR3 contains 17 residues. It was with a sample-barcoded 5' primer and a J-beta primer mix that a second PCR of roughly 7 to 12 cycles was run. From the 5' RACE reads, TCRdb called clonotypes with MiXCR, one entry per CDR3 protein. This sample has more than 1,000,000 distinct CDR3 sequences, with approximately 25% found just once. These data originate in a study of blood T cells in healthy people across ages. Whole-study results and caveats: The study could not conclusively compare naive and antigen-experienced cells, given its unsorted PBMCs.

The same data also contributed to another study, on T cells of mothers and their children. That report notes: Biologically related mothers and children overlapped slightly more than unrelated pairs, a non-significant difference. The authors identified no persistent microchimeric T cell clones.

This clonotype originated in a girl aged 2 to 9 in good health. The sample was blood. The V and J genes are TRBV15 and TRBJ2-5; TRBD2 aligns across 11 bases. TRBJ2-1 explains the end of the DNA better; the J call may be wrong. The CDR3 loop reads CATSSLLAGAVYNEQFF. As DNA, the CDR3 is TGTGCCACCAGCAGTTTACTAGCGGGGGCCGTCTACAATGAGCAGTTCTTC.